The rows below give T cell receptor beta chains drawn from one sample of a study of blood T cell repertoires in COVID-19. Profiling relied on immunoSEQ multiplex PCR, and the TCRdb table lists in-frame clones only, not all of them. Of fewer than 300,000 clones in the sample, 90% to 95% are singletons; the top ten hold about 2.2%. Sample: peripheral blood. The receptors come from a woman aged 25-40 years with COVID-19, enrolled during active disease. CDR3s include the opening cysteine and the closing phenylalanine or tryptophan. Clone size is stated in some rows and not others, as once, few, many or a class when expanded.

J	length	V	size	CDR3
TRBJ1-1	14	TRBV7-9	-	CASSINQGASEAFF
TRBJ2-2	13	TRBV7-8	-	CASSQTGPGELFF
TRBJ1-6	14	TRBV7-2	-	CASSLQGRRAPLHF
TRBJ2-7	12	TRBV12-3/TRBV12-4	-	CASRYSGGSQYF
TRBJ1-2	15	TRBV6-6	-	CASSSPNRDSYGYTF
TRBJ2-1	13	TRBV11-1	-	CASSLELYNEQFF
TRBJ1-1	14	TRBV5-1	-	CASSHGTGNTEAFF
TRBJ1-1	15	TRBV29-1	-	CSAGRGGSANTEAFF
TRBJ2-5	12	TRBV3-1/TRBV3-2	-	CASSQQEETQYF
TRBJ2-3	16	TRBV3-1/TRBV3-2	-	CASNSGGGPSTDTQYF
TRBJ2-1	15	TRBV11-1	once	CASSLSGRPYNEQFF
TRBJ2-2	18	TRBV5-1	-	CASSHTGTSGSLTGELFF